The TCR beta chain described here comes from a study of T-cell reconstitution after alpha-beta-depleted transplantation in children. The study's findings and limits: Reported findings indicate that, about two months after transplant, alpha-beta T cells came from several hundred expanded clones, which were derived from non-depleted graft cells.

About this clonotype: What it binds is unknown.

A TCRbeta library incorporating unique molecular identifiers was prepared. TCRdb fed the PCR reads into MiXCR, producing one record per CDR3 protein. The sample has around 440,000 distinct CDR3 sequences, about 10% seen once. This CDR3 is 16 amino acids long. The germline gives CDR1 SGHRS, CDR2 YFSETQ. V shed 4 bases, J shed 3 bases, and the junction held 4 bases outside the gene matches. The sequenced sample was PBMCs, obtained before TCRalphabeta/CD19-depleted stem cell transplant. The chain is built from TRBV5-1 and TRBJ2-1, with TRBD2 identical over 13 bases. The clonotype was recovered from a child aged 2-15 years with inherited bone marrow failure, due to receive a stem cell transplant. The CDR3 nucleotides are TGCGCCAGCAGCGGGGGACTAGCGGGAAACTACAATGAGCAGTTCTTC. This gives the protein CASSGGLAGNYNEQFF.